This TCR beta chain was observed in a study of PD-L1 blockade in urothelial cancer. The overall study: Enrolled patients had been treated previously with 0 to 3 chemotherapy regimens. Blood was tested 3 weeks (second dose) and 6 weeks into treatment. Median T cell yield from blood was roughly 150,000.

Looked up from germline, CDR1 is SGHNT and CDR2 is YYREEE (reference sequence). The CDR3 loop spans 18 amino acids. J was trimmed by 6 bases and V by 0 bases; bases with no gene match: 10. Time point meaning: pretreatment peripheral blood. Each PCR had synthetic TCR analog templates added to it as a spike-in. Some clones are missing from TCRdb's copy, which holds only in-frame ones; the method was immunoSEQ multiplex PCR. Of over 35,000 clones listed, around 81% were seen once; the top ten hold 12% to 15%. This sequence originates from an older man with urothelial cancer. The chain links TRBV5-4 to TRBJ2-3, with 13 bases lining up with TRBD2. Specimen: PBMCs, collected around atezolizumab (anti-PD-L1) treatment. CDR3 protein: CASSLGTSGGLSGDTQYF. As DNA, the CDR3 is TGTGCCAGCAGCTTGGGGACTAGCGGGGGCCTCAGCGGGGATACGCAGTATTTT.